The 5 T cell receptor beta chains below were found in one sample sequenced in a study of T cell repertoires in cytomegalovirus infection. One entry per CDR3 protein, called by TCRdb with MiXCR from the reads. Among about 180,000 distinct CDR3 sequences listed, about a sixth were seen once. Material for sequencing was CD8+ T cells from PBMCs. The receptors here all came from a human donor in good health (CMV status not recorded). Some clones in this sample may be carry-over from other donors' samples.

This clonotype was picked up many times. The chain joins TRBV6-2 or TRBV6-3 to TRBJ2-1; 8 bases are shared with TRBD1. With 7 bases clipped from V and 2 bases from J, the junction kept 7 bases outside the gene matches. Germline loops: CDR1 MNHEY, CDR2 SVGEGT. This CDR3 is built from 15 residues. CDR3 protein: CASTSEGQAYNEQFF. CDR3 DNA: TGTGCCAGCACCTCCGAGGGACAGGCCTACAATGAGCAGTTCTTC.

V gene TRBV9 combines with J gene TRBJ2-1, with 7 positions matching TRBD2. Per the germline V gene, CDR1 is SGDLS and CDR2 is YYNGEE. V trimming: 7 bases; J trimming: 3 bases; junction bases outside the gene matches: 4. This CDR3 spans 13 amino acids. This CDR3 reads CASSGTNYNEQFF. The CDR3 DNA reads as TGTGCCAGCTCCGGGACTAACTACAATGAGCAGTTCTTC.

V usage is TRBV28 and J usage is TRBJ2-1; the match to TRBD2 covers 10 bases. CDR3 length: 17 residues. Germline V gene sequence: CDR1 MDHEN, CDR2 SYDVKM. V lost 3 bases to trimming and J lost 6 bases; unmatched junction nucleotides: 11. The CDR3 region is CASSFPSGGARRNEQFF. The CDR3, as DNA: TGTGCCAGCAGTTTCCCCAGCGGGGGGGCCAGACGCAATGAGCAGTTCTTC.

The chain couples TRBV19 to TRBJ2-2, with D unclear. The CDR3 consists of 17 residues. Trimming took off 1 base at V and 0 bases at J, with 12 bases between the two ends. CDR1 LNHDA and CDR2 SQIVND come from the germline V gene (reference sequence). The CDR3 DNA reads TGTGCCAGTAGTATAGGCCGGCACACGACGAACACCGGGGAGCTGTTTTTT. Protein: CASSIGRHTTNTGELFF.

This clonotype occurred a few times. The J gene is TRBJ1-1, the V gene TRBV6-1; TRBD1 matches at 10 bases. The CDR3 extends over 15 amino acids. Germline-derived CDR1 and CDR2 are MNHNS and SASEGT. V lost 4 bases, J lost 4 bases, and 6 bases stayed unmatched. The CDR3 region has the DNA TGTGCCAGCAGTGGGGGACAGGGGATCATCACTGAAGCTTTCTTT. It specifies CASSGGQGIITEAFF.